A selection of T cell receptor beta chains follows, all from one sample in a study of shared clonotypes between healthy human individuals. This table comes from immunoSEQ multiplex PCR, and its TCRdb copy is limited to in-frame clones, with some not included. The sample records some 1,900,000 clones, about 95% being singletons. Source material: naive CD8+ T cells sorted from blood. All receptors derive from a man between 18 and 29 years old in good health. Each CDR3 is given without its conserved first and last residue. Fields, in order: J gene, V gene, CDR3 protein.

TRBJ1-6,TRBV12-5,ASGPGTEFKLH
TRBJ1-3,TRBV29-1,SAVEVTGNTIY
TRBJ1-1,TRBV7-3,ASSLLSHTEAF
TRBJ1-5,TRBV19,ASSIADRGSQPQH
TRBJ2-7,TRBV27,ASIRSYEQY
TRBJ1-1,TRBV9,ASSVEGADTEAF
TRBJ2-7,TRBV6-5,ASSYGGGTGYEQY
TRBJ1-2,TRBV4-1,ASSQETGPLYGYT
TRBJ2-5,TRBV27,ASSLAAGALNQY
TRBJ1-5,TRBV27,ASSLTGWDQPQH
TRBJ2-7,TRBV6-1,ASSELRGGYEQY
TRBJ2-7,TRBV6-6,ASSWGTAYEQY
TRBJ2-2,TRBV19,ASRIWGATTGELF
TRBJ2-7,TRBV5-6,ASSPDGGYEQY
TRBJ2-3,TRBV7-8,ASSGWVSGVSDTQY
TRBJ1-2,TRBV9,ASSVGTPTARYGYT
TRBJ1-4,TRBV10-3,AISELGLEKLF
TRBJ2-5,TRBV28,ASSITGNQETQY
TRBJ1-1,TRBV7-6,ASSLYGTEAF